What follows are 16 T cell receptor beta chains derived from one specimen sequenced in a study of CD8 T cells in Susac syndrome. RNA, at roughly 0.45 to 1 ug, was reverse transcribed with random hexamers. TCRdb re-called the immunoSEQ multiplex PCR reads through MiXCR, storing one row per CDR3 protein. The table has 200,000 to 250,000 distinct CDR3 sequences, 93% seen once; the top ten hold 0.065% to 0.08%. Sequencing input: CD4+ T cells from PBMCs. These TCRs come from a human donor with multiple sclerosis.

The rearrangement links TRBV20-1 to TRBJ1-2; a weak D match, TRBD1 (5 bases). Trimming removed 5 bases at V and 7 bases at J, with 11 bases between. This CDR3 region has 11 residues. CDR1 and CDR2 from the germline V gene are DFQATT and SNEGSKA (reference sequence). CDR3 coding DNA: TGCAGTGCTCCGGACATCAGTGGCTACACCTTC. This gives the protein CSAPDISGYTF.

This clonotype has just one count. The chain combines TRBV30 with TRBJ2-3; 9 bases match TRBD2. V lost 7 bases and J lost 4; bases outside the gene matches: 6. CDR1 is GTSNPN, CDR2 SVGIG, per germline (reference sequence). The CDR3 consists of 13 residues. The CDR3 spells CALQRGDADTQYF. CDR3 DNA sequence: TGTGCCTTACAGCGGGGGGATGCAGATACGCAGTATTTT.

As DNA, the CDR3 is TGCGCCAGCAGTGACCACAGCTACGAGCAGTACTTC. As protein: CASSDHSYEQYF. The chain couples TRBV10-1 to TRBJ2-7, with D uncertain. Trimming shortened V by 3 bases and J by 3 bases, and 6 bases separated the two germline ends. The CDR3 totals 12 residues. CDR1 and CDR2 (germline): WNHNN, SYGVQD (reference sequence).

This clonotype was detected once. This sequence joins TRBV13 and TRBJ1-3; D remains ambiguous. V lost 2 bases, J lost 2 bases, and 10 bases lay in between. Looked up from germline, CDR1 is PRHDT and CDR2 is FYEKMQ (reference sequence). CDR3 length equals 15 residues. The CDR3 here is CASSLRPTPGNTIYF. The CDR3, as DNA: TGTGCCAGCAGCTTAAGGCCCACCCCTGGAAACACCATATATTTT.

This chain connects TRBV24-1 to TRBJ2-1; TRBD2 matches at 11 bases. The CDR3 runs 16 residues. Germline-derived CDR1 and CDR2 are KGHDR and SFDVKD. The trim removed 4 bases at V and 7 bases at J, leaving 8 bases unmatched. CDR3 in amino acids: CATSDGLAGGWNEQFF. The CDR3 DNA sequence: TGTGCCACCAGTGACGGGCTAGCGGGAGGATGGAATGAGCAGTTCTTC.

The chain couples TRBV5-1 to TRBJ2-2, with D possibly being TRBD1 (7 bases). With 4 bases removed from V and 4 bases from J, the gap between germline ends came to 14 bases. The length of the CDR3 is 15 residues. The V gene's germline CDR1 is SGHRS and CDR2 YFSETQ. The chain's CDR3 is CASSPAGGSTGELFF. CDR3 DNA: TGCGCCAGCAGCCCGGCAGGGGGGAGCACCGGGGAGCTGTTTTTT.

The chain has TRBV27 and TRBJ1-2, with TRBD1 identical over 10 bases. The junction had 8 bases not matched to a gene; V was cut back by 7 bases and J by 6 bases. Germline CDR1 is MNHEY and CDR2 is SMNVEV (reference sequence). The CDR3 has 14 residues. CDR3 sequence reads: CASTPGQGFNGYTF. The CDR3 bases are TGTGCCAGCACCCCGGGACAGGGGTTCAATGGCTACACCTTC.

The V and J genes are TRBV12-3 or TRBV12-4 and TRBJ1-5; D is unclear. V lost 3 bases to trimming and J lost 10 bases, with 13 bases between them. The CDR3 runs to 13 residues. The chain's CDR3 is CASSFQVFVPQHF. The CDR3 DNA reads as TGTGCCAGCAGTTTCCAGGTTTTTGTACCCCAGCATTTT.

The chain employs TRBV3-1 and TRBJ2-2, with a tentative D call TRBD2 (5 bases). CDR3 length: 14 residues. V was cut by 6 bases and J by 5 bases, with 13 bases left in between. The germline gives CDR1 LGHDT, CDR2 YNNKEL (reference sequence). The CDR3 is CASRRTEGTGELFF. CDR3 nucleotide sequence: TGTGCCAGCAGGCGGACCGAGGGAACCGGGGAGCTGTTTTTT.

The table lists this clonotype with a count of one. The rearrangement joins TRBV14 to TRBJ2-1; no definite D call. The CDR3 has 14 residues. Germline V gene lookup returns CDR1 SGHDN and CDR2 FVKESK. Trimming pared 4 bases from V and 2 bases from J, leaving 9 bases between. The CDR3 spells CASSPRTTYNEQFF. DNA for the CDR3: TGTGCCAGCAGCCCCAGGACGACCTACAATGAGCAGTTCTTC.

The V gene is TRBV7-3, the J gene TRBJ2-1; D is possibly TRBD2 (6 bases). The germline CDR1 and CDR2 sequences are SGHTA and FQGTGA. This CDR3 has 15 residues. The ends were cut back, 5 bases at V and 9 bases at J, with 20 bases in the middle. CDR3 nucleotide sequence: TGTGCCAGCAGCCCGACCGGGGGTGGGGGAGGTGAGCAGTTCTTC. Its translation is CASSPTGGGGGEQFF.

CDR3 region: CATSRDVGLSGNTIYF. Here the CDR3 DNA reads TGTGCCACCAGCAGAGATGTCGGGTTGTCTGGAAACACCATATATTTT. The genes are TRBV15 and TRBJ1-3; D call uncertain. V lost 0 bases and J lost 1, with 10 bases in between. The CDR3 consists of 16 residues. The V gene's germline CDR1 is LNHNV and CDR2 YYDKDF (reference sequence). Drawing the rest from reference TRBV15 and TRBJ1-3, the complete variable domain is DAMVIQNPRYQVTQFGKPVTLSCSQTLNHNVMYWYQQKSSQAPKLLFHYYDKDFNNEADTPDNFQSRRPNTSFCFLDIRSPGLGDTAMYLCATSRDVGLSGNTIYFGEGSWLTVV.

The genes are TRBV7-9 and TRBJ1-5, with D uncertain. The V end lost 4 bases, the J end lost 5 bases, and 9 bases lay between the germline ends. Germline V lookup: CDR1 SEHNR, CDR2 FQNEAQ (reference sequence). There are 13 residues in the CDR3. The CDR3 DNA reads TGTGCCAGCAGCTCGGACCGAGATCAGCCCCAGCATTTT. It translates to CASSSDRDQPQHF.

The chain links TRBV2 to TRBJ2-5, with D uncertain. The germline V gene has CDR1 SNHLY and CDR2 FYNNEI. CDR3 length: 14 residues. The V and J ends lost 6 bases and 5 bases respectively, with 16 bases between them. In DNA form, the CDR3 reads TGTGCCAGCAGAGTAAGGGCCGCGGTGGAGACCCAGTACTTC. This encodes CASRVRAAVETQYF. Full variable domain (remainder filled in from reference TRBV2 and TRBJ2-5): EPEVTQTPSHQVTQMGQEVILRCVPISNHLYFYWYRQILGQKVEFLVSFYNNEISEKSEIFDDQFSVERPDGSNFTLKIRSTKLEDSAMYFCASRVRAAVETQYFGPGTRLLVL.

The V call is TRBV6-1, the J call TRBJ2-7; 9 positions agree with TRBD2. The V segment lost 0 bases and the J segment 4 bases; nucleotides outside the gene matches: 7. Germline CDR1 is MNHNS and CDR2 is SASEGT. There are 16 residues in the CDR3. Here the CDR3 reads CASSEARVAGAYEQYV. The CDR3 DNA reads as TGTGCCAGCAGTGAAGCACGGGTAGCGGGGGCATACGAGCAGTACGTC.

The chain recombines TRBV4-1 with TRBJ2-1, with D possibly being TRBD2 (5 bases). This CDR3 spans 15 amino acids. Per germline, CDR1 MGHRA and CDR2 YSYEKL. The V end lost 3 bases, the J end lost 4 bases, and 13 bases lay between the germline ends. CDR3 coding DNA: TGCGCCAGCAGCCACCCCGGGGTTCAGTACAATGAGCAGTTCTTC. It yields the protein CASSHPGVQYNEQFF.